Following are 22 T cell receptor beta chains from one sample sequenced in a study of shared clonotypes between healthy human individuals. Measured with immunoSEQ multiplex PCR; TCRdb has only the in-frame clones, and not every one. The profile shows about half a million clones, 70% to 80% of them singletons. The sequenced sample consisted of PBMCs. The origin of the receptors is a woman aged 40-49 years in good health. Some clones in this sample may be carry-over from other donors' samples.

This clone was seen many times. Other DNA sequences from this sample encode an identical CDR3 as well. The chain carries TRBV4-3 and TRBJ2-1, with 8 bases matching TRBD2. Germline V gene data show CDR1 as LGHNA and CDR2 as YSLEER. V gave up 0 bases and J gave up 4 bases; unmatched junction bases: 2. The CDR3 length is 15 residues. The CDR3 sequence: CASSQDGGRYNEQFF. CDR3 DNA: TGCGCCAGCAGCCAAGATGGCGGGAGGTACAATGAGCAGTTCTTC.

V gene TRBV29-1 combines with J gene TRBJ2-1; D gene unclear. V was pared by 3 bases and J by 4 bases, with 4 bases between. Looked up from germline, CDR1 is SQVTM and CDR2 is ANQGSEA. The CDR3 runs to 11 residues. This chain's CDR3 is CSVESYNEQFF. The CDR3 DNA is TGCAGCGTTGAGAGTTACAATGAGCAGTTCTTC.

V and J are TRBV7-2 and TRBJ2-1; 10 bases line up with TRBD2. With 5 bases clipped from V and 7 bases from J, the junction kept 11 bases outside the gene matches. Looked up from germline, CDR1 is SGHTA and CDR2 is FQGNSA. The CDR3 extends over 16 amino acids. The CDR3 DNA reads TGTGCCAGCAGCCCCTGGACTAGCGGAGGGGTGAATGAGCAGTTCTTC. Translated, it gives CASSPWTSGGVNEQFF.

DNA of the CDR3: TGTGCCAGCAGCTCGACAGCCGCCTACGAGCAGTACTTC. Amino acids: CASSSTAAYEQYF. The V call is TRBV6-5, the J call TRBJ2-7; D possibly corresponds to TRBD1 (5 bases). V lost 6 bases and J lost 2, with 11 bases in between. The V gene's germline CDR1 is MNHEY and CDR2 SVGAGI. The CDR3 spans 13 residues.

The J gene is TRBJ1-3, the V gene TRBV5-1; no reliable D call. The CDR3 is 15 residues long. The V gene lost 0 bases and the J gene lost 1 base, with 8 bases spanning the gap. Germline assignment: CDR1 SGHRS and CDR2 YFSETQ. In DNA, the CDR3 is TGCGCCAGCAGCTTGGGGTCCGTGTCTGGAAACACCATATATTTT. Residues: CASSLGSVSGNTIYF.

This clone has a handful of counts. One end of the junction fails to match germline, which may point to a read error. The rearrangement joins TRBV5-6 to TRBJ1-1; D remains ambiguous. The CDR3 runs 11 residues. Germline V gives CDR1 SGHDT, CDR2 YYEEEE. CDR3 sequence reads: CASSLNNEAFF. The CDR3 DNA is TGTGCCAGCAGCCTAAACAATGAAGCTTTCTTT.

The chain recombines TRBV5-1 with TRBJ2-3; 11 positions match TRBD2. Germline CDR1 is SGHRS and CDR2 is YFSETQ. The CDR3 is 15 residues long. V lost 9 bases, J lost 5 bases, and 11 bases stayed unmatched. The CDR3 nucleotides read TGCGCCACAGCCCTACTAGCGGGAGCGGTAGATACGCAGTATTTT. The encoded protein is CATALLAGAVDTQYF.

The chain recombines TRBV11-2 with TRBJ2-6; D might be TRBD1 (5 bases). The CDR3 is made up of 15 amino acids. Between the trimmed V and J ends, which lost 0 bases and 2 bases, there was a span of 5 bases. Germline CDR1 SGHAT, CDR2 FQNNGV. The DNA of the CDR3 is TGTGCCAGCAGCTTAGACAGGGCTGGGGCCAACGTCCTGACTTTC. Translated, it gives CASSLDRAGANVLTF.

V and J are TRBV11-1 and TRBJ1-1; a possible D gene is TRBD1 (5 bases). Germline assignment: CDR1 SGHAT and CDR2 FQDESV (reference sequence). V shed 4 bases and J shed 1 base, with 7 bases lying between them. The length of the CDR3 is 13 residues. CDR3 region: CASSYDRNTEAFF. CDR3 coding DNA: TGTGCCAGCAGCTACGACAGGAACACTGAAGCTTTCTTT.

This clone was detected only a few times. This chain connects TRBV30 to TRBJ1-5; D ambiguous. The germline V gene has CDR1 GTSNPN and CDR2 SVGIG (reference sequence). Deletions cut 1 base from V and 5 bases from J, with 6 bases between. The CDR3 runs to 12 residues. In DNA, the CDR3 is TGTGCCTGGAGTGGAAACGATCAGCCCCAGCATTTT. It is translated as CAWSGNDQPQHF.

The chain employs TRBV7-9 and TRBJ1-1; TRBD1 aligns across 10 bases. The CDR3 is 16 amino acids. The trim removed 2 bases at V and 4 bases at J, leaving 7 bases unmatched. The V gene's germline CDR1 is SEHNR and CDR2 FQNEAQ (reference sequence). CDR3: CASSLPTGQGPTEAFF. CDR3 coding DNA: TGTGCCAGCAGCTTACCCACGGGACAGGGGCCCACTGAAGCTTTCTTT.

V is TRBV19 and J is TRBJ2-7, with 8 bases aligning to TRBD1. With 3 bases clipped from V and 6 bases from J, the junction kept 7 bases outside the gene matches. Germline V gene sequence: CDR1 LNHDA, CDR2 SQIVND (reference sequence). There are 14 residues in the CDR3. This CDR3 reads CASSITGGGFEQYF. The CDR3 coding sequence is TGTGCCAGTAGTATCACAGGGGGAGGCTTCGAGCAGTACTTC.

This clone came up a few times. The J gene is TRBJ2-7, the V gene TRBV28; 11 nucleotides align to TRBD1. There are 14 residues in the CDR3. V lost 5 bases, J lost 4 bases, and 4 bases stayed unmatched. Germline V gene lookup returns CDR1 MDHEN and CDR2 SYDVKM. CDR3 sequence (DNA): TGTGCCAGCAGTAGGACAGGGGGCGCGTACGAGCAGTACTTC. Protein product: CASSRTGGAYEQYF.

The chain couples TRBV28 to TRBJ1-4, with 7 nucleotides matching TRBD1. Trimming at V came to 5 bases and at J to 4 bases, leaving 4 bases not matched to a gene. CDR1 MDHEN and CDR2 SYDVKM come from the germline V gene. The CDR3 has 14 residues. CDR3 loop: CASSPGQINEKLFF. CDR3 DNA: TGTGCCAGCAGTCCGGGACAGATTAATGAAAAACTGTTTTTT.

The V call is TRBV10-2, the J call TRBJ2-1, with 13 bases fitting TRBD2. Trimming at V came to 6 bases and at J to 4 bases, leaving 3 bases not matched to a gene. CDR3 length: 15 residues. Germline values: CDR1 WSHSY, CDR2 SAAADI. CDR3 nucleotides: TGCGCCAGCAGAGCGACTAGCGGGGGGTACAATGAGCAGTTCTTC. Translation gives CASRATSGGYNEQFF.

The rearrangement uses TRBV6-6 and TRBJ1-5, with D tentatively TRBD1 (5 bases). The V end lost 9 bases, the J end lost 7 bases, and 16 bases lay between the germline ends. This CDR3 has 13 amino acids. Per germline, CDR1 MNHNY and CDR2 SVGAGI (reference sequence). The chain's CDR3 is CASWGAGGQPQHF. The CDR3, as DNA: TGTGCCAGTTGGGGCGCGGGGGGGCAGCCCCAGCATTTT.

This clone was picked up a small number of times. One end of the junction does not line up with germline, which may come from a read error. The chain joins TRBV28 to TRBJ1-1; no reliable D call. There are 12 residues in the CDR3. Germline lookup yields CDR1 MDHEN and CDR2 SYDVKM. The CDR3 loop is CASSLGYTEAFF. The CDR3, as DNA: TGTGCCAGCAGTTTAGGGTACACGGAAGCTTTCTTT.

This chain connects TRBV10-3 to TRBJ1-2; 7 bases are shared with TRBD1. The germline V gene encodes CDR1 ENHRY and CDR2 SYGVKD. After removal of 2 bases from V and 7 bases from J, the junction contained 16 bases not matched to a gene. This CDR3 contains 17 residues. CDR3 in amino acids: CAISEGGTADLSFGYTF. CDR3 nucleotide sequence: TGTGCCATCAGTGAGGGGGGGACAGCCGATTTGTCGTTTGGCTACACCTTC.

Worth noting for this clone: At the DNA level, this CDR3 is encoded by other sequences in the same sample as well. J is TRBJ1-4 and V is TRBV18; possible D gene TRBD1, 5 bases. Germline V gene data show CDR1 as KGHSH and CDR2 as LQKENI. The CDR3 has 15 amino acids. With 3 bases removed from V and 2 bases from J, the gap between germline ends came to 10 bases. The CDR3 spells CASSPSGATNEKLFF. The CDR3 coding sequence is TGTGCCAGCTCACCGAGTGGGGCCACTAATGAAAAACTGTTTTTT.

V gene TRBV27 combines with J gene TRBJ1-5; 9 bases align to TRBD1. The germline V gene encodes CDR1 MNHEY and CDR2 SMNVEV (reference sequence). The CDR3 loop spans 15 amino acids. The V and J ends lost 10 bases and 6 bases, in that order; junction bases with no gene match: 13. The CDR3 DNA sequence: TGTGCCATTCAGAACACGGGACAGGGCGTTCAGCCCCAGCATTTT. It is translated as CAIQNTGQGVQPQHF.

J is TRBJ2-7 and V is TRBV21-1; the table gives TRBD1 as D, unverified against the DNA. TRBV21-1 is an annotated pseudogene. CDR3 length equals 19 residues. CDR3 protein: CASSNPRQGVAGEVYEQYF. The DNA for the CDR3 is TGTGCCAGCAGCAACCCCCGACAGGGGGTGGCGGGAGAGGTCTACGAGCAGTACTTC.

This clone was detected only once. This chain uses TRBV2 with TRBJ2-1; tentative D call: TRBD2 (6 bases). V was trimmed by 6 bases and J by 9 bases, leaving 24 bases between them. The CDR3 spans 16 residues. Germline CDR1 and CDR2: SNHLY and FYNNEI. CDR3 protein: CASSLFRDSPGGEQFF. For the CDR3, the DNA is TGTGCCAGCAGCCTCTTCCGGGACTCCCCCGGGGGTGAGCAGTTCTTC.